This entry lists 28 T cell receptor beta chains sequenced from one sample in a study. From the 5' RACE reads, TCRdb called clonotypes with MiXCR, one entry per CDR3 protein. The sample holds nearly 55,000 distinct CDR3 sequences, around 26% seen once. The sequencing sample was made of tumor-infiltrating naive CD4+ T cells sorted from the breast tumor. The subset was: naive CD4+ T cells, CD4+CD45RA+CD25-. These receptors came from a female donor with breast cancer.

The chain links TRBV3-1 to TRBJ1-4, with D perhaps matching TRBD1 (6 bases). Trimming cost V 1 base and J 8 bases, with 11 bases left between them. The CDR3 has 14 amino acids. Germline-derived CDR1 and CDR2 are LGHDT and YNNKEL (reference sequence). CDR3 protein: CASSQAARGEKLFF. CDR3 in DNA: TGTGCCAGCAGCCAAGCGGCCAGGGGAGAAAAACTGTTTTTT. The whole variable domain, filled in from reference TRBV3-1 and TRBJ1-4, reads DTAVSQTPKYLVTQMGNDKSIKCEQNLGHDTMYWYKQDSKKFLKIMFSYNNKELIINETVPNRFSPKSPDKAHLNLHINSLELGDSAVYFCASSQAARGEKLFFGSGTQLSVL.

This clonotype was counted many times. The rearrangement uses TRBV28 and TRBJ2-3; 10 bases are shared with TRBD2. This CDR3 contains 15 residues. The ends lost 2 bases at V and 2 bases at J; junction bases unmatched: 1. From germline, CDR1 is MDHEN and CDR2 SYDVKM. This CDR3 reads CASSLTSGITDTQYF. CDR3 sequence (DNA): TGTGCCAGCAGTTTAACTAGCGGGATCACAGATACGCAGTATTTT.

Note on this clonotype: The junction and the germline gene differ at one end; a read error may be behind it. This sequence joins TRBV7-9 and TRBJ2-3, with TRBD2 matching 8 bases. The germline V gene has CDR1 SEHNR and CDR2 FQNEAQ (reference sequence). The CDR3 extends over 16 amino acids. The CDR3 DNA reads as TGTGCCAGCAGCTTTACCGGGACTAGATACACAGACACGCAGTACTTT. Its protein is CASSFTGTRYTDTQYF.

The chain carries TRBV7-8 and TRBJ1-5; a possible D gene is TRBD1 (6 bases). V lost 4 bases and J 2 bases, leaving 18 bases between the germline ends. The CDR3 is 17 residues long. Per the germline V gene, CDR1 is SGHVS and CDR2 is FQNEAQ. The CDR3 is CASSSSGGGKGNQPQHF. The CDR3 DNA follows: TGTGCCAGCAGCTCCAGTGGGGGGGGCAAGGGCAATCAGCCCCAGCATTTT.

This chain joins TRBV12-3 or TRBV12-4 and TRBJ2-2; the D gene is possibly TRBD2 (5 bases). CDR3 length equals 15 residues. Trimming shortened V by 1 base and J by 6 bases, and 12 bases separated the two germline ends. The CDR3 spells CASSLVSAVAGELFF. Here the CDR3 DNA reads TGTGCCAGCAGTTTAGTCTCAGCGGTCGCCGGGGAGCTGTTTTTT.

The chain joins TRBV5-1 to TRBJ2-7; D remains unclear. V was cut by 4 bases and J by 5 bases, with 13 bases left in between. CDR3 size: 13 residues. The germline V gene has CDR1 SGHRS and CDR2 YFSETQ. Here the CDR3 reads CASSHILLDEQYF. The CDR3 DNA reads TGCGCCAGCAGCCATATTTTGCTGGACGAGCAGTACTTC.

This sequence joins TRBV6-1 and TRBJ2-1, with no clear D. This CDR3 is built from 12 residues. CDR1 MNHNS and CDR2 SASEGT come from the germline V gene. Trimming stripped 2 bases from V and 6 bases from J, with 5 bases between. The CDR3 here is CASSESVNEQFF. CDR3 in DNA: TGTGCCAGCAGTGAATCAGTCAATGAGCAGTTCTTC.

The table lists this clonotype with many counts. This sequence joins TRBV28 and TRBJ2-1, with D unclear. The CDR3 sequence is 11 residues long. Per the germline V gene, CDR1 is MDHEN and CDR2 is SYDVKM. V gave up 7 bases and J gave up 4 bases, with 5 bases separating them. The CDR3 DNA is TGTGCCAGCAATCGTTACAATGAGCAGTTCTTC. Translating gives CASNRYNEQFF. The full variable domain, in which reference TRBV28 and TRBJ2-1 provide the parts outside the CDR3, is DVKVTQSSRYLVKRTGEKVFLECVQDMDHENMFWYRQDPGLGLRLIYFSYDVKMKEKGDIPEGYSVSREKKERFSLILESASTNQTSMYLCASNRYNEQFFGPGTRLTVL.

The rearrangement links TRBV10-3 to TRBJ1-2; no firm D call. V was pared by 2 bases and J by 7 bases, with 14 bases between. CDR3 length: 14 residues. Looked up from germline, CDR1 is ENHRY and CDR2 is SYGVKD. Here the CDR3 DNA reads TGTGCCATCAGTGAGGGGGAAACAAAGGGTGGCTACACCTTC. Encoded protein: CAISEGETKGGYTF.

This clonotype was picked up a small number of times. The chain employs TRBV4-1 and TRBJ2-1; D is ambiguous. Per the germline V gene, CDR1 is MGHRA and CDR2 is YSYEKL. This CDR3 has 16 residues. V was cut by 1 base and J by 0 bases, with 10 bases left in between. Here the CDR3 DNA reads TGCGCCAGCAGCCAAGGTAGCCAGAGCTCCTACAATGAGCAGTTCTTC. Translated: CASSQGSQSSYNEQFF.

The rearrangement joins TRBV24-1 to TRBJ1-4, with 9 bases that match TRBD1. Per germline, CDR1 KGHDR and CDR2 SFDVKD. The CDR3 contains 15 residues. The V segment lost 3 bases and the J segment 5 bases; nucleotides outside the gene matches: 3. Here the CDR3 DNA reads TGTGCCACCAGTGATCCGACAGGGGGAAATGAAAAACTGTTTTTT. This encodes CATSDPTGGNEKLFF.

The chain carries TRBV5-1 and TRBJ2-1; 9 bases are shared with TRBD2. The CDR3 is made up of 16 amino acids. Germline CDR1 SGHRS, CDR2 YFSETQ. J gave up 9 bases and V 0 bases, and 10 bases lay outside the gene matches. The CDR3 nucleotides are TGCGCCAGCAGCTTGGATTTAGCGGGAGCCATGCGTGAGCAGTTCTTC. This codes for CASSLDLAGAMREQFF.

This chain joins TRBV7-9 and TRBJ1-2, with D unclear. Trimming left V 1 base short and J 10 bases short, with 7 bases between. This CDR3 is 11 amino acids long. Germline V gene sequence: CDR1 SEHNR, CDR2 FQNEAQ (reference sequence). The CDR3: CASSLEVDYTF. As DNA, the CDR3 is TGTGCCAGCAGCTTAGAAGTGGACTACACCTTC.

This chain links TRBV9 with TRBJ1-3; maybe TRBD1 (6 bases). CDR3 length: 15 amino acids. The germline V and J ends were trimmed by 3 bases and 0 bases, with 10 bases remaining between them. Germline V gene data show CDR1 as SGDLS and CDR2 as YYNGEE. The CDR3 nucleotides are TGTGCCAGCAGCGCCCGGGGGCCCTCTGGAAACACCATATATTTT. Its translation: CASSARGPSGNTIYF.

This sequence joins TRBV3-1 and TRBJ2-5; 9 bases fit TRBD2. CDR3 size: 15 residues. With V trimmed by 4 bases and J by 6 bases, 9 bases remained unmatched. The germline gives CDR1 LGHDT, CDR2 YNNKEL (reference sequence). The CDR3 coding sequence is TGTGCCAGCAGCCCAGCGGGAGGCGAGAGAAAGACCCAGTACTTC. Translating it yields CASSPAGGERKTQYF.

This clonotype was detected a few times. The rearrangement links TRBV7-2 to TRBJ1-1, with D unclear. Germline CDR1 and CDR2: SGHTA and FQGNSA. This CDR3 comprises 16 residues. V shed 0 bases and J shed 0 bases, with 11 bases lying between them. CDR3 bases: TGTGCCAGCAGCTTAGCGCTTACAGTGGTGAACACTGAAGCTTTCTTT. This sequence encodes CASSLALTVVNTEAFF.

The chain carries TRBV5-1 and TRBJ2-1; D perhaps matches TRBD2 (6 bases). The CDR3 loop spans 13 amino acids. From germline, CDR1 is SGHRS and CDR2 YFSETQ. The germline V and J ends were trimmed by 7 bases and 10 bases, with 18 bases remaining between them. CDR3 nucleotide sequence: TGCGCCAGCGGAACGGGAGCAGCCCAGGAGCAGTTCTTC. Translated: CASGTGAAQEQFF.

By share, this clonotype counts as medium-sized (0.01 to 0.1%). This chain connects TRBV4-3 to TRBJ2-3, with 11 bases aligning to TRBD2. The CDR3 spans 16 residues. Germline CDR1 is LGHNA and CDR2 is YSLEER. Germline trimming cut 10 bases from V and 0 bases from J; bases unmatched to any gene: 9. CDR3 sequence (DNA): TGCGCCAAGCAGTGGGCTAGCGGGGGGAGCACAGATACGCAGTATTTT. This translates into CAKQWASGGSTDTQYF.

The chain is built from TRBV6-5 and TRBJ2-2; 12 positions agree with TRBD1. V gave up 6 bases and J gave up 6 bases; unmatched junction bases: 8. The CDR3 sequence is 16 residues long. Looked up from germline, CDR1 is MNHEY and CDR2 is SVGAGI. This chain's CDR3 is CASRHTGTGGPGELFF. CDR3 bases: TGTGCCAGCAGACACACCGGGACAGGGGGCCCCGGGGAGCTGTTTTTT.

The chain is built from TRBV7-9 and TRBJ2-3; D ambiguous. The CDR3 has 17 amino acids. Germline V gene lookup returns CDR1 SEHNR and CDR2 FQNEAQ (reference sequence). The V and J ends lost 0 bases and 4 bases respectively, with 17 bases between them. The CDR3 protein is CASSLARPVVTPDTQYF. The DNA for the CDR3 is TGTGCCAGCAGCTTAGCACGGCCCGTTGTAACCCCAGATACGCAGTATTTT.

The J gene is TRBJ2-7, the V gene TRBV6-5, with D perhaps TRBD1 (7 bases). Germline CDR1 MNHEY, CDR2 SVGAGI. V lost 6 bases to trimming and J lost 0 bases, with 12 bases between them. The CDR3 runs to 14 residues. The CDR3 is CASSRGTDSYEQYF. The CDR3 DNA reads TGTGCCAGCAGCCGCGGGACAGACTCCTACGAGCAGTACTTC.

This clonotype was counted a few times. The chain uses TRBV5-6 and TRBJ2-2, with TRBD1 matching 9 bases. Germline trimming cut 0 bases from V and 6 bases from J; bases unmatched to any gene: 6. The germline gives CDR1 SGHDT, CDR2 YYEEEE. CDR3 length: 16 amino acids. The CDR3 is CASSLGQGVSAGELFF. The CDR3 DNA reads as TGTGCCAGCAGCTTGGGACAGGGGGTATCGGCCGGGGAGCTGTTTTTT. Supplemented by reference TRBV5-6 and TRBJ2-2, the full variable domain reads DAGVTQSPTHLIKTRGQQVTLRCSPKSGHDTVSWYQQALGQGPQFIFQYYEEEERQRGNFPDRFSGHQFPNYSSELNVNALLLGDSALYLCASSLGQGVSAGELFFGEGSRLTVL.

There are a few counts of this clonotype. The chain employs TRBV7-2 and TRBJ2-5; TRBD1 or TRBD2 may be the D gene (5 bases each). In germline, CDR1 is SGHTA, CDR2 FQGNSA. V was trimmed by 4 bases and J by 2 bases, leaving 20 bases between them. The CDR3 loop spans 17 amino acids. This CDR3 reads CASSSYRFRGAQETQYF. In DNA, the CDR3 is TGTGCCAGCAGCTCCTATCGGTTTAGAGGGGCTCAAGAGACCCAGTACTTC. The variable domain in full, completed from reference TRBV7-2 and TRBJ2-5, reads GAGVSQSPSNKVTEKGKDVELRCDPISGHTALYWYRQSLGQGLEFLIYFQGNSAPDKSGLPSDRFSAERTGGSVSTLTIQRTQQEDSAVYLCASSSYRFRGAQETQYFGPGTRLLVL.

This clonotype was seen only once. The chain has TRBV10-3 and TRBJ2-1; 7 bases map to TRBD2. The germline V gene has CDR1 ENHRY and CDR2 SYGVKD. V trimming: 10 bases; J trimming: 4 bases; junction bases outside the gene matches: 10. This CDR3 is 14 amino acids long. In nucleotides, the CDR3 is TGTGCCAGTCGAGGTACTAGCGTATACAATGAGCAGTTCTTC. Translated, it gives CASRGTSVYNEQFF.

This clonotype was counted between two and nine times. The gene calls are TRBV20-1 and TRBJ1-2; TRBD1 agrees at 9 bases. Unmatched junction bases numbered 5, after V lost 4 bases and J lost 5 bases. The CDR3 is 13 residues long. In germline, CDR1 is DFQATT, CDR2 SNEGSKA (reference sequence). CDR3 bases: TGCAGTGCTAACGAGGGGACAGGGTATGGCTACACCTTC. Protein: CSANEGTGYGYTF.

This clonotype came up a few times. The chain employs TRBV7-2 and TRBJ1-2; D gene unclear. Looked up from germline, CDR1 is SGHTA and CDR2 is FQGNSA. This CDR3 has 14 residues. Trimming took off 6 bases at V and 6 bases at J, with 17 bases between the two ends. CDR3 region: CASSPVGERDGYTF. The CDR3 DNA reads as TGTGCCAGCAGTCCCGTGGGAGAAAGGGATGGCTACACCTTC.

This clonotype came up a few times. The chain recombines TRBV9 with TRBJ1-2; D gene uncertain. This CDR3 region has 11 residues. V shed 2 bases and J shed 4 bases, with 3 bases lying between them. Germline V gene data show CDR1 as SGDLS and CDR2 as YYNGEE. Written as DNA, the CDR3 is TGTGCCAGCAGCGTGGGCTATGGCTACACCTTC. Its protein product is CASSVGYGYTF.

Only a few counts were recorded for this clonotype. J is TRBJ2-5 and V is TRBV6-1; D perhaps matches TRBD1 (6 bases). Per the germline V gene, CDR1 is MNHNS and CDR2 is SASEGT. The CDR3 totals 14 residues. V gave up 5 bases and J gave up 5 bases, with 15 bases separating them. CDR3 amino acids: CASSWGTKKETQYF. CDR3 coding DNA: TGTGCCAGCAGTTGGGGGACAAAGAAGGAGACCCAGTACTTC.